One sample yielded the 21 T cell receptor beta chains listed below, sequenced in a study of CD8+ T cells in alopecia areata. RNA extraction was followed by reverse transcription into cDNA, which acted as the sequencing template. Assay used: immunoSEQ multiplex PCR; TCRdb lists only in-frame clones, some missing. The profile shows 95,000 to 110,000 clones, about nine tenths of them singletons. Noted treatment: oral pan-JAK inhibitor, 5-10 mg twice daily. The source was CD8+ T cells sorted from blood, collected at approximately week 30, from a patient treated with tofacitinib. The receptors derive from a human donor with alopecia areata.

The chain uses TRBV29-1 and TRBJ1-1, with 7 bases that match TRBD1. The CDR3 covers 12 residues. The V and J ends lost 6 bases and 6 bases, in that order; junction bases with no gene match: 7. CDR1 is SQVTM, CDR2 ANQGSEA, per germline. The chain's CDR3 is CSVEYRGPEAFF. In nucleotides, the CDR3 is TGCAGCGTAGAATACAGGGGTCCTGAAGCTTTCTTT.

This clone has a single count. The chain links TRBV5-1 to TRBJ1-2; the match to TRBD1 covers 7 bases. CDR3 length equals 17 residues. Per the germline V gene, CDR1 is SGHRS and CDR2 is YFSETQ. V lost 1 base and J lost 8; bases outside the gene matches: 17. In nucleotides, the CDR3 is TGCGCCAGCAGCTTGAAGTTACAGGGGCGCTCAACGGGGGGCTACACCTTC. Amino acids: CASSLKLQGRSTGGYTF.

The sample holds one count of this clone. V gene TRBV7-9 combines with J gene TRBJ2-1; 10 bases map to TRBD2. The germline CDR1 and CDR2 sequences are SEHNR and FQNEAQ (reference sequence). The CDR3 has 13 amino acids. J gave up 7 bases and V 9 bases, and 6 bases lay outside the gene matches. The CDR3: CARSGGARNEQFF. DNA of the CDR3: TGTGCCAGAAGCGGGGGGGCTCGTAATGAGCAGTTCTTC.

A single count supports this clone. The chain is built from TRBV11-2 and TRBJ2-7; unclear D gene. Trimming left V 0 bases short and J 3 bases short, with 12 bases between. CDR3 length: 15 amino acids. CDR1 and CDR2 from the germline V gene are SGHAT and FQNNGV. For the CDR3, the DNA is TGTGCCAGCAGCTTAGAGGCAGCCCCCAACTACGAGCAGTACTTC. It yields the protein CASSLEAAPNYEQYF.

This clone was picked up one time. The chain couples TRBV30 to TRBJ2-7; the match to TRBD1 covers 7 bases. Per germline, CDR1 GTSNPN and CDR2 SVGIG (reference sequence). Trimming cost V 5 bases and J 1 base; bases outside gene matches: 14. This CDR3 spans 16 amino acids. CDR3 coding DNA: TGTGCCTGGGTTGGGACAGCCCCAGACAAATCCTACGAGCAGTACTTC. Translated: CAWVGTAPDKSYEQYF.

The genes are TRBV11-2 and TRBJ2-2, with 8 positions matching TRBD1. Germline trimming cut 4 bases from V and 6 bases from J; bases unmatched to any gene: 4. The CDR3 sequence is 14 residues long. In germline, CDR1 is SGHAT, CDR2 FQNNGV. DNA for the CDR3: TGTGCCAGCAGCTCGACAGGGGACGCCGGGGAGCTGTTTTTT. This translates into CASSSTGDAGELFF.

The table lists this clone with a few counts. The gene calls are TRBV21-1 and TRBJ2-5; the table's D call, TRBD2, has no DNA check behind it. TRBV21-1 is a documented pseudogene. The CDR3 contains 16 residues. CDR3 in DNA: TGTGCCAGCAGCAAATTGGATATAGCGGACCAAGAGACCCAGTACTTC. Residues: CASSKLDIADQETQYF.

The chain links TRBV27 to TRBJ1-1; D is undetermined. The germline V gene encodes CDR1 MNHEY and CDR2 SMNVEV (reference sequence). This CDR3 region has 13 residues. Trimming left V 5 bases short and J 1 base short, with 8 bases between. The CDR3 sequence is CASSTYANTEAFF. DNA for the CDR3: TGTGCCAGCAGTACGTACGCGAACACTGAAGCTTTCTTT.

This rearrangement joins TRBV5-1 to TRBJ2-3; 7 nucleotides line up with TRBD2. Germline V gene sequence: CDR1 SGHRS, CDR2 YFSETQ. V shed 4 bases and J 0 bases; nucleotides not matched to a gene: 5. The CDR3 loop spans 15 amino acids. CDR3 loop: CASSPGGSSTDTQYF. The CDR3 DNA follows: TGCGCCAGCAGCCCCGGGGGGTCGAGCACAGATACGCAGTATTTT.

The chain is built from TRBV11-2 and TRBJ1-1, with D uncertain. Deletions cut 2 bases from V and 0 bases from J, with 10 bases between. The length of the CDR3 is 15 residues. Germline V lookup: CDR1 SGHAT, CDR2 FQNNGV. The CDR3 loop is CASSLPTTMNTEAFF. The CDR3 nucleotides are TGTGCCAGCAGCTTACCGACAACCATGAACACTGAAGCTTTCTTT.

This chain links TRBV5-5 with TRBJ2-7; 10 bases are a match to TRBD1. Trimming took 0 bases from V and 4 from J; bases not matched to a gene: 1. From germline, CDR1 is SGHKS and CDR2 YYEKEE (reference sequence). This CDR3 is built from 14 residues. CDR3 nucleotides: TGTGCCAGCAGCTTGGTGGGACAGGGGTACGAGCAGTACTTC. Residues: CASSLVGQGYEQYF.

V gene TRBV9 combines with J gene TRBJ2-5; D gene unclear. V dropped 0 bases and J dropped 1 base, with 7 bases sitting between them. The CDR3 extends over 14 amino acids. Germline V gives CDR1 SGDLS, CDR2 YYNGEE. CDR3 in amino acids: CASSVVGTQETQYF. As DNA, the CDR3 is TGTGCCAGCAGCGTAGTGGGTACCCAAGAGACCCAGTACTTC.

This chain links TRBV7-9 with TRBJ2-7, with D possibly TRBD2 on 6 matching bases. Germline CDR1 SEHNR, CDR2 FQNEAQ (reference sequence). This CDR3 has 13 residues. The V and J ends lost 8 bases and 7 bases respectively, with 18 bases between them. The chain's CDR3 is CASLPLAGREQYF. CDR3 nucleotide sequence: TGTGCCAGCCTCCCCCTGGCAGGGAGGGAGCAGTACTTC.

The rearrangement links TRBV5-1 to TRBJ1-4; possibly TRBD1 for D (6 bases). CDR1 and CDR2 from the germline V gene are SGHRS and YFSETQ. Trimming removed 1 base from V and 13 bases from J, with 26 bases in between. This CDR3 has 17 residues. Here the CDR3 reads CASSLRGLGQREGGLFF. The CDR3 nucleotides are TGCGCCAGCAGCTTGCGGGGGCTTGGACAGAGAGAAGGGGGACTGTTTTTT.

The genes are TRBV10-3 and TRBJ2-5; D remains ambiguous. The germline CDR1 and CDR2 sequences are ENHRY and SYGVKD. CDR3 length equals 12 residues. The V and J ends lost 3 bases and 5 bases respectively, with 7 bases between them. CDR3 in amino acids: CAISDPHETQYF. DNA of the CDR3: TGTGCCATCAGTGATCCCCACGAGACCCAGTACTTC.

CDR3 in amino acids: CASSLNPGAYEQYF. CDR3 nucleotides: TGTGCCAGCAGTTTAAATCCAGGGGCCTACGAGCAGTACTTC. This chain uses TRBV27 with TRBJ2-7, with D possibly being TRBD1 (6 bases). Germline V gene data show CDR1 as MNHEY and CDR2 as SMNVEV (reference sequence). The CDR3 loop spans 14 amino acids. V shed 2 bases and J shed 2 bases, with 10 bases lying between them.

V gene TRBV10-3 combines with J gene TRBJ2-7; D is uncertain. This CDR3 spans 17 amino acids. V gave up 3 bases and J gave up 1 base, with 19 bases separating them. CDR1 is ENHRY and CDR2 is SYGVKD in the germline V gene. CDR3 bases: TGTGCCATCAGTGAATTAGGTGGTACGGCAGGTTCCTACGAGCAGTACTTC. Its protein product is CAISELGGTAGSYEQYF.

CDR3: CARRAANYGYTF. Written as DNA, the CDR3 is TGTGCCAGGAGAGCCGCTAACTATGGCTACACCTTC. J is TRBJ1-2 and V is TRBV2; D remains unclear. Trimming stripped 9 bases from V and 0 bases from J, with 8 bases between. CDR3 length: 12 residues. Germline-derived CDR1 and CDR2 are SNHLY and FYNNEI. Drawing the rest from reference TRBV2 and TRBJ1-2, the complete variable domain is EPEVTQTPSHQVTQMGQEVILRCVPISNHLYFYWYRQILGQKVEFLVSFYNNEISEKSEIFDDQFSVERPDGSNFTLKIRSTKLEDSAMYFCARRAANYGYTFGSGTRLTVV.

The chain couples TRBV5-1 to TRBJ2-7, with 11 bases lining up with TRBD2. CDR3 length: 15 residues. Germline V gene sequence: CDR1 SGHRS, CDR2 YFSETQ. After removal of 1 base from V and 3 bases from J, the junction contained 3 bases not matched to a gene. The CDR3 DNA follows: TGCGCCAGCAGCTTGACTAGCGGGAGTAGCTACGAGCAGTACTTC. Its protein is CASSLTSGSSYEQYF.

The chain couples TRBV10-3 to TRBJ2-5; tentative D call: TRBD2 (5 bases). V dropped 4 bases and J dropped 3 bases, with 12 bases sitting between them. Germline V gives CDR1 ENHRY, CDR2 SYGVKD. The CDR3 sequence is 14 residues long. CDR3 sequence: CAISADYLKETQYF. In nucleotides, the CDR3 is TGTGCCATCAGTGCAGACTACCTGAAAGAGACCCAGTACTTC.

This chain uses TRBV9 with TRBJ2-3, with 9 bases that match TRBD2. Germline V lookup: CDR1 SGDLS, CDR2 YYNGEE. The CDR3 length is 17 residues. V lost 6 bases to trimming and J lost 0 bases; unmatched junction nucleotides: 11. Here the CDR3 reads CASTTATSGPSTDTQYF. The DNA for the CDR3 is TGTGCCAGCACCACGGCGACTAGCGGACCTAGCACAGATACGCAGTATTTT.